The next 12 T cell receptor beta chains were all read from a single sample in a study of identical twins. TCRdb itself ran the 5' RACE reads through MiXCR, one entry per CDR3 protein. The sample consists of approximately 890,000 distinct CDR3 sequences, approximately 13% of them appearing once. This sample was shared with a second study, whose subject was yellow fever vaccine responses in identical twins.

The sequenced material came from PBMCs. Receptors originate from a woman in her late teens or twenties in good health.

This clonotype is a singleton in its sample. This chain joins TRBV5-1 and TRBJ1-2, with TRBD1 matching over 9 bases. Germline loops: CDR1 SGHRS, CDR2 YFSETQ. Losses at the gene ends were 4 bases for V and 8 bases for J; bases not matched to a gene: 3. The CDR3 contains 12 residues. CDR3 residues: CASSTDRGGYTF. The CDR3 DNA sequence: TGCGCCAGCAGCACGGACAGGGGCGGCTACACCTTC.

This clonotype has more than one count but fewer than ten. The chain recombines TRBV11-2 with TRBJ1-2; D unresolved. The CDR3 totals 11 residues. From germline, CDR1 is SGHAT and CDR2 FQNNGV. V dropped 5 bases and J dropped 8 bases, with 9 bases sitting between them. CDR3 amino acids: CASSLRKGYTF. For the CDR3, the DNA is TGTGCCAGCAGCCTCCGTAAGGGCTACACCTTC.

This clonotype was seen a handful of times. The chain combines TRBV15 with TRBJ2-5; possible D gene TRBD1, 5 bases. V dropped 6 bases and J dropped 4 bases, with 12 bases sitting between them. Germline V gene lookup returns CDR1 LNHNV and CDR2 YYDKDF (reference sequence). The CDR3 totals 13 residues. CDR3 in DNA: TGTGCCACCAGGGTCCAGGGTGGAGAGACCCAGTACTTC. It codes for CATRVQGGETQYF. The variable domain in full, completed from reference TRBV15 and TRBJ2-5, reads DAMVIQNPRYQVTQFGKPVTLSCSQTLNHNVMYWYQQKSSQAPKLLFHYYDKDFNNEADTPDNFQSRRPNTSFCFLDIRSPGLGDTAMYLCATRVQGGETQYFGPGTRLLVL.

CDR3 DNA: TGTGCCAGCAGCAAAAAATCCGTCCGAGACAAAGCCCATGAGCAGTTCTTC. It encodes CASSKKSVRDKAHEQFF. V usage is TRBV21-1 and J usage is TRBJ2-1; TRBD1, as called in the table, went unchecked against the DNA. TRBV21-1 is termed a pseudogene. The CDR3 has 17 amino acids.

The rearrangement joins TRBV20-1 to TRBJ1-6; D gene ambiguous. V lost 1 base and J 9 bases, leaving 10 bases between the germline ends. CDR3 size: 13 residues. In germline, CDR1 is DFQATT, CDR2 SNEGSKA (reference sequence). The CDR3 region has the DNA TGCAGTGCTAGAGGAGGTGGTGGTTCACCCCTCCACTTT. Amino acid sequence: CSARGGGGSPLHF.

The CDR3: CASSVEGSGGYEQYV. Here the CDR3 DNA reads TGTGCCAGCAGCGTAGAGGGTAGCGGGGGATACGAGCAGTACGTC. This chain uses TRBV9 with TRBJ2-7; 9 positions match TRBD2. Germline-derived CDR1 and CDR2 are SGDLS and YYNGEE. This CDR3 is 15 amino acids long. Trimming at V came to 0 bases and at J to 4 bases, leaving 5 bases not matched to a gene.

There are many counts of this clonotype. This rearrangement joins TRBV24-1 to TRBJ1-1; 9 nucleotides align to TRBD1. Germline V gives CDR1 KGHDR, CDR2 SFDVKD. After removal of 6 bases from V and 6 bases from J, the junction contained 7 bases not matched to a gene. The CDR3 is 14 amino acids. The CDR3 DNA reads TGTGCCACCAGTCCCGGGACAGGGAAGGCTGAAGCTTTCTTT. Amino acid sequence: CATSPGTGKAEAFF.

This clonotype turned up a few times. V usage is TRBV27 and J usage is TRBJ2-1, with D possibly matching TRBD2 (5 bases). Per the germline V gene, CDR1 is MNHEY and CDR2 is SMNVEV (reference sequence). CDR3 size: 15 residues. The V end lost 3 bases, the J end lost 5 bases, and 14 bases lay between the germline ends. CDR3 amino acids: CASSFRGVQNNEQFF. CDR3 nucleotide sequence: TGTGCCAGCAGTTTTCGGGGAGTCCAAAACAATGAGCAGTTCTTC.

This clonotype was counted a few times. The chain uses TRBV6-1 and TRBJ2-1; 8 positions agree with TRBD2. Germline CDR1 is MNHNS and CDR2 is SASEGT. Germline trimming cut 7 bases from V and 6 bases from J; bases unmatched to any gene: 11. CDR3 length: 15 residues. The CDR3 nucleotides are TGTGCCAGCAAGGAGACTAGCGCGTCTACCAATGAGCAGTTCTTC. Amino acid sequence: CASKETSASTNEQFF.

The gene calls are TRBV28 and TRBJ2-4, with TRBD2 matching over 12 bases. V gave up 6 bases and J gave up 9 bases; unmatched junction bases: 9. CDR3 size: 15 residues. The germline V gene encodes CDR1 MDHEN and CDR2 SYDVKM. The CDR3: CASRSTSGSLFIQYF. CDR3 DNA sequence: TGTGCCAGCAGGTCGACTAGCGGGAGTCTTTTCATTCAGTACTTC.

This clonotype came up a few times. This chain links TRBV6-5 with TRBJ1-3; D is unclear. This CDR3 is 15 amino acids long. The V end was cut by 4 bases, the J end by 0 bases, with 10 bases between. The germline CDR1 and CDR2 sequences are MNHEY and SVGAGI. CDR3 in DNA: TGTGCCAGCAGTTCCGGACCGAGCTCTGGAAACACCATATATTTT. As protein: CASSSGPSSGNTIYF.

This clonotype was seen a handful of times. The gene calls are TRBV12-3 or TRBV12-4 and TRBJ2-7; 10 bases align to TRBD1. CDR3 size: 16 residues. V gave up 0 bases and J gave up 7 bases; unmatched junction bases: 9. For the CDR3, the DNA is TGTGCCAGCAGTTTAGCCACCGGGACAGGGGCCGGTGAGCAGTACTTC. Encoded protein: CASSLATGTGAGEQYF.